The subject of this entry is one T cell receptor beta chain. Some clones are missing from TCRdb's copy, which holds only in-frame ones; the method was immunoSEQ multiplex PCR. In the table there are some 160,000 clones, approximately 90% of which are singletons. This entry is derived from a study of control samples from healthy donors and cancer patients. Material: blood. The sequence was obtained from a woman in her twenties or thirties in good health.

The CDR3 loop reads CASRGTENYGYTF. The CDR3 nucleotides are TGTGCCAGCAGGGGGACAGAAAACTATGGCTACACCTTC. The V and J genes are TRBV27 and TRBJ1-2; 7 positions match TRBD1. Germline trimming cut 6 bases from V and 2 bases from J; bases unmatched to any gene: 3. CDR1 and CDR2 from the germline V gene are MNHEY and SMNVEV (reference sequence). The CDR3 is 13 residues long.